What follows are 5 T cell receptor beta chains derived from one specimen sequenced in a study of blood T cell repertoires in COVID-19. Sequencing was performed with immunoSEQ multiplex PCR; in TCRdb, only in-frame clones are kept and a portion is missing. The repertoire holds around 130,000 clones, with around 86% as singletons. Sequenced input: peripheral blood. All receptors derive from a woman aged 50 to 60 who had recovered from COVID-19.

The V and J genes are TRBV7-6 and TRBJ2-2; perhaps TRBD2 as D (6 bases). The CDR3 consists of 17 residues. Germline loops: CDR1 SGHVS, CDR2 FNYEAQ. V was cut by 1 base and J by 0 bases, with 12 bases left in between. Here the CDR3 reads CASSLVRRGPNTGELFF. The CDR3 region has the DNA TGTGCCAGCAGCTTAGTAAGGAGGGGCCCGAACACCGGGGAGCTGTTTTTT.

This chain links TRBV5-1 with TRBJ2-1; TRBD2 matches 8 bases. CDR3 length: 16 amino acids. The V segment lost 0 bases and the J segment 4 bases; nucleotides outside the gene matches: 6. CDR1 is SGHRS and CDR2 is YFSETQ in the germline V gene. CDR3 region: CASSLASAGVYNEQFF. The DNA for the CDR3 is TGCGCCAGCAGCTTGGCGTCAGCGGGAGTGTACAATGAGCAGTTCTTC.

This clone is labeled as medium-sized. Distinct nucleotide sequences in the sample also encode this CDR3. The gene calls are TRBV4-2 and TRBJ2-5; D uncertain. Germline assignment: CDR1 LGHNA and CDR2 YNFKEQ. V shed 1 base and J shed 4 bases, with 10 bases lying between them. The CDR3 is made up of 14 amino acids. The CDR3 reads CASSQGSSRETQYF. In DNA, the CDR3 is TGTGCCAGCAGCCAAGGGAGTAGCAGAGAGACCCAGTACTTC.

This sequence joins TRBV30 and TRBJ2-3; a weak D match, TRBD2 (5 bases). The CDR3 consists of 14 residues. Trimming pared 0 bases from V and 4 bases from J, leaving 11 bases between. CDR1 is GTSNPN and CDR2 is SVGIG in the germline V gene (reference sequence). CDR3 amino acids: CAWSVVGRADTQYF. As DNA, the CDR3 is TGTGCCTGGAGTGTAGTAGGGCGGGCAGATACGCAGTATTTT.

The rearrangement joins TRBV5-1 to TRBJ2-3; TRBD1 agrees at 11 bases. The ends lost 0 bases at V and 6 bases at J; junction bases unmatched: 3. The CDR3 has 15 amino acids. The germline V gene encodes CDR1 SGHRS and CDR2 YFSETQ. The CDR3 region has the DNA TGCGCCAGCAGCTTGGGGACAGGGGGCGGTGATACGCAGTATTTT. Protein sequence: CASSLGTGGGDTQYF.